This T cell receptor (beta chain) was identified in a study of blood T cell repertoires in COVID-19. Sequencing used immunoSEQ multiplex PCR; TCRdb keeps in-frame clones, though not all of them. The table has about 110,000 clones, about 90% seen once. The CDR3 length is 17 residues. The germline CDR1 and CDR2 sequences are SEHNR and FQNEAQ (reference sequence). V dropped 2 bases and J dropped 4; count of bases not matched to a gene: 10. The source is a human donor in a cohort sampled during active COVID-19. Sequences were obtained from peripheral blood. This chain joins TRBV7-9 and TRBJ1-2, with 10 positions matching TRBD1. Here the CDR3 reads CASSLKTGGDLSYGYTF. The CDR3 DNA is TGTGCCAGCAGCTTAAAGACAGGGGGCGACCTTAGCTATGGCTACACCTTC.